These T cell receptor beta chains were read from a single sample in a study of CD8+ T cells in alopecia areata. Clones were sequenced by immunoSEQ multiplex PCR, and TCRdb holds only the in-frame ones, with some missing. The sample lists about 100,000 clones; around 40% were seen once. Sequenced material: CD8+ T cells sorted from blood, taken at week 24, from a patient treated with tofacitinib. These receptors were taken from a human donor with alopecia areata. The CDR3 runs from the conserved cysteine through the conserved F or W. A D gene is named only where the DNA matches it firmly. Rows may omit the clone size; those that give it use once, few, many or a size class.

V	J	D	length	size	CDR3	DNA
TRBV28	TRBJ1-2	TRBD1	14	many	CASSLTGERYGYTF	TGTGCCAGCAGTTTGACAGGGGAGAGGTATGGCTACACCTTC
TRBV5-4	TRBJ2-1	TRBD2	15	.	CASSFGTSVINEQFF	TGTGCCAGCAGCTTCGGGACTAGCGTTATAAATGAGCAGTTCTTC
TRBV7-8	TRBJ2-6	TRBD1	19	few	CASSTQGDRAHSGANVLTF	TGTGCCAGCAGCACGCAGGGGGACAGGGCACACTCTGGGGCCAACGTCCTGACTTTC
TRBV29-1	TRBJ2-7	.	14	.	CSVTSGDRDYEQYF	TGCAGCGTGACCTCAGGGGATCGGGACTACGAGCAGTACTTC
TRBV4-3	TRBJ2-7	TRBD1	19	.	CASSQGLSWGQGVSYEQYF	TGCGCCAGCAGCCAAGGTTTGTCGTGGGGACAGGGAGTTTCCTACGAGCAGTACTTC
TRBV5-1	TRBJ2-2	TRBD2	15	few	CASSLGSGTAGELFF	TGCGCCAGCAGCTTGGGAAGCGGGACGGCCGGGGAGCTGTTTTTT
TRBV28	TRBJ2-2	.	13	.	CASCRGDTGELFF	TGTGCCAGCTGTAGAGGGGACACCGGGGAGCTGTTTTTT
TRBV27	TRBJ1-2	TRBD1	13	.	CASSLAGGSGYTF	TGTGCCAGCAGTTTGGCAGGGGGCAGTGGCTACACCTTC
TRBV4-1	TRBJ2-7	.	15	few	CASSQEAWGSYEQYF	TGCGCCAGCAGCCAAGAGGCGTGGGGCTCCTACGAGCAGTACTTC
TRBV5-1	TRBJ2-1	TRBD2	14	few	CASTGREGGDEQFF	TGCGCCAGTACCGGGCGGGAGGGAGGTGATGAGCAGTTCTTC
TRBV6-5	TRBJ2-5	TRBD2	16	.	CASSYGTSGNQETQYF	TGTGCCAGCAGTTACGGGACTAGCGGAAACCAAGAGACCCAGTACTTC
TRBV15	TRBJ2-1	.	11	.	CATSPGNEQFF	TGTGCCACCAGCCCGGGGAATGAGCAGTTCTTC
TRBV2	TRBJ2-7	TRBD1	15	.	CASKTGQGGGYEQYF	TGTGCCAGCAAAACGGGACAGGGTGGGGGTTACGAGCAGTACTTC
TRBV4-2	TRBJ2-3	.	13	.	CASSQGGSDTQYF	TGTGCCAGCAGCCAGGGAGGATCAGATACGCAGTATTTT
TRBV11-2	TRBJ2-2	TRBD2	17	.	CASSPGTSGMNTGELFF	TGTGCCAGCAGTCCCGGGACTAGCGGGATGAACACCGGGGAGCTGTTTTTT
TRBV9	TRBJ2-1	.	18	.	CASSTPIGQGSSYNEQFF	TGTGCCAGCAGCACACCCATCGGGCAGGGTAGCTCCTACAATGAGCAGTTCTTC
TRBV2	TRBJ2-1	.	16	few	CASSEDMGSSYNEQFF	TGTGCCAGCAGTGAAGATATGGGGAGTTCCTACAATGAGCAGTTCTTC
TRBV30	TRBJ2-2	.	12	.	CAWSVFTGELFF	TGTGCCTGGAGTGTATTCACCGGGGAGCTGTTTTTT
TRBV7-9	TRBJ2-7	TRBD2	11	.	CASSAGFEQYF	TGTGCCAGCTCAGCGGGGTTCGAGCAGTACTTC
TRBV29-1	TRBJ2-7	.	15	.	CSVVRLAAESREQYF	TGCAGCGTTGTTAGATTAGCGGCGGAGAGTAGAGAGCAGTACTTC
TRBV29-1	TRBJ2-1	TRBD2	18	.	CSVAVGTSGSTVGNEQFF	TGCAGCGTCGCCGTCGGGACTAGCGGGAGTACGGTAGGGAATGAGCAGTTCTTC
TRBV9	TRBJ2-1	.	13	.	CASSGPGSNEQFF	TGTGCCAGCAGCGGCCCGGGTAGCAATGAGCAGTTCTTC
TRBV27	TRBJ2-5	.	11	few	CASSSRETQYF	TGTGCCAGCAGTTCGCGGGAGACCCAGTACTTC
TRBV10-3	TRBJ2-3	.	15	.	CAISTRRRDTDTQYF	TGTGCCATCAGTACTAGGCGGAGGGACACAGATACGCAGTATTTT
TRBV9	TRBJ2-2	.	15	.	CASSVVRGLTGELFF	TGTGCCAGCAGCGTAGTGAGAGGGTTGACCGGGGAGCTGTTTTTT
TRBV28	TRBJ1-1	.	13	.	CASTSGAGAEAFF	TGTGCCAGCACCTCCGGGGCAGGGGCTGAAGCTTTCTTT
TRBV30	TRBJ2-2	.	12	.	CSLLLNTGELFF	TGTTCGTTACTATTAAACACCGGGGAGCTGTTTTTT
TRBV11-2	TRBJ2-1	.	12	.	CASSSQYNEQFF	TGTGCCAGCAGCTCGCAATACAATGAGCAGTTCTTC
TRBV7-9	TRBJ2-1	.	14	.	CASRWDRVGDEQFF	TGTGCCAGCAGATGGGACCGGGTAGGCGATGAGCAGTTCTTC
TRBV9	TRBJ1-2	.	11	few	CASSGSYGYTF	TGTGCCAGCAGCGGGAGCTATGGCTACACCTTC
TRBV27	TRBJ1-4	.	14	.	CASTGIGRLEKLFF	TGTGCCAGCACCGGAATCGGGCGCCTGGAAAAACTGTTTTTT
TRBV5-6	TRBJ2-5	.	13	few	CASSLGGQETQYF	TGTGCCAGCAGCTTGGGTGGGCAAGAGACCCAGTACTTC
TRBV13	TRBJ2-7	.	14	.	CASSFRGAPYEQYF	TGTGCCAGCAGCTTCAGGGGGGCCCCCTACGAGCAGTACTTC
TRBV25-1	TRBJ2-6	.	17	.	CASSYPGLTSGANVLTF	TGTGCCAGCAGCTACCCGGGACTGACCTCTGGGGCCAACGTCCTGACTTTC
TRBV29-1	TRBJ2-2	.	13	.	CSVARDSTGELFF	TGCAGCGTTGCGCGGGATAGCACCGGGGAGCTGTTTTTT
TRBV6-5	TRBJ2-1	TRBD2	14	few	CASGYPTGGSEQFF	TGTGCCAGCGGCTACCCCACCGGCGGGAGTGAGCAGTTCTTC
TRBV30	TRBJ2-7	TRBD1	14	few	CAWSVGTGWNEQYF	TGTGCCTGGAGTGTCGGGACAGGGTGGAACGAGCAGTACTTC
TRBV29-1	TRBJ2-5	TRBD2	12	.	CSVEGLAETQYF	TGCAGCGTCGAGGGACTAGCGGAGACCCAGTACTTC
TRBV19	TRBJ2-5	.	16	.	CASSSLRDAWRETQYF	TGTGCCAGTAGTTCACTCCGGGACGCGTGGCGGGAGACCCAGTACTTC
TRBV27	TRBJ2-7	TRBD2	14	.	CASSFSGSSIEQYF	TGTGCCAGCAGTTTTAGCGGGAGCTCTATCGAGCAGTACTTC
TRBV10-2	TRBJ2-7	TRBD1	18	.	CASSEFGTGRLSSYEQYF	TGCGCCAGCAGTGAGTTTGGGACAGGGCGGTTGAGCTCCTACGAGCAGTACTTC
TRBV29-1	TRBJ2-4	TRBD2	14	few	CSVVGAGVGDIQYF	TGCAGCGTTGTAGGAGCGGGAGTTGGGGACATTCAGTACTTC
TRBV7-9	TRBJ2-7	.	15	few	CASSLARDIAYEQYF	TGTGCCAGCAGCTTGGCCCGGGACATCGCCTACGAGCAGTACTTC
TRBV29-1	TRBJ2-7	.	11	few	CSVMTGDEQYF	TGCAGCGTGATGACAGGAGACGAGCAGTACTTC
TRBV27	TRBJ1-4	.	15	medium-sized	CASSPGGDRNEKLFF	TGTGCCAGCAGTCCCGGAGGTGATCGGAATGAAAAACTGTTTTTT
TRBV4-1	TRBJ2-5	.	15	.	CASSQDIGWGETQYF	TGCGCCAGCAGCCAAGATATTGGGTGGGGAGAGACCCAGTACTTC